This T cell receptor beta chain was obtained from a study of OX40 agonist ivuxolimab in advanced cancers. V lost 4 bases, J lost 3 bases, and 9 bases stayed unmatched. The CDR3 has 18 residues. Germline V gene data show CDR1 as SGHRS and CDR2 as YFSETQ. Measured with immunoSEQ multiplex PCR; TCRdb has only the in-frame clones, and not every one. The profile shows about 87,000 clones, approximately 82% of them singletons. This chain uses TRBV5-1 with TRBJ2-3; 15 bases match TRBD2. Here the sequenced sample was CD4+ or CD8+ T cells sorted from blood, taken in a trial of the OX40 agonist ivuxolimab. This clonotype was obtained from an adult with an advanced solid tumor such as melanoma, head and neck, liver or kidney cancer. The DNA for the CDR3 is TGCGCCAGCAGCCTCTACCGGACTAGCGGGGGGGAGACAGATACGCAGTATTTT. It encodes CASSLYRTSGGETDTQYF.